One T cell receptor (beta chain) is described in this entry. Seattle's cohort entered during active infection and was followed longitudinally. The sample is drawn from a study of blood T cell repertoires in COVID-19. Study-level background: PBMCs, B-cell-depleted T cells, or T cells were the source of the cDNA or gDNA that made up the material.

Unmatched junction bases numbered 6, after V lost 4 bases and J lost 3 bases. This CDR3 is 14 amino acids long. Germline CDR1 SGHRS, CDR2 YFSETQ. Profiling relied on immunoSEQ multiplex PCR, and the TCRdb table lists in-frame clones only, not all of them. The sample shows 80,000 to 90,000 clones, approximately 85% of them seen only once. The clonotype comes from a woman of 80 years or more with COVID-19, enrolled during active disease. The specimen was peripheral blood. V gene TRBV5-1 combines with J gene TRBJ2-7, with 8 bases identical to TRBD1. CDR3 DNA: TGCGCCAGCAGCATAAGGACAGGGAACTACGAGCAGTACTTC. Amino acid sequence: CASSIRTGNYEQYF.